A selection of T cell receptor beta chains follows, all from one sample in a study of tumor T cells in aggressive B-cell lymphoma. Clones were sequenced by immunoSEQ multiplex PCR, and TCRdb holds only the in-frame ones, with some missing. The data show about 10,000 clones, with over 75% seen just once and roughly 4.5% held by the top ten. The sample consisted of tumor tissue. The source is an adult with diffuse large B cell lymphoma. Both conserved end residues are part of each CDR3. Fields, in order: D gene, V gene, J gene, CDR3 protein. A D gene is named only where the DNA matches it firmly.

d_gene: .
v_gene: TRBV11-2
j_gene: TRBJ2-7
CDR3aa: CASSFTQKGYEQYF

d_gene: .
v_gene: TRBV5-4
j_gene: TRBJ2-3
CDR3aa: CASSPDRNTDTQYF

d_gene: TRBD2
v_gene: TRBV10-3
j_gene: TRBJ2-3
CDR3aa: CAISLAGSTDTQYF

d_gene: TRBD1
v_gene: TRBV18
j_gene: TRBJ1-4
CDR3aa: CASSPRQGLYEKLFF

d_gene: TRBD2
v_gene: TRBV6-5
j_gene: TRBJ2-3
CDR3aa: CASSPGGRATDTQYF

d_gene: TRBD1
v_gene: TRBV28
j_gene: TRBJ2-3
CDR3aa: CASPPGTGGTDTQYF

d_gene: .
v_gene: TRBV5-1
j_gene: TRBJ2-7
CDR3aa: CASSSQQGFEQYF

d_gene: .
v_gene: TRBV9
j_gene: TRBJ1-3
CDR3aa: CASSVDSISGNTIYF

d_gene: TRBD2
v_gene: TRBV7-9
j_gene: TRBJ2-3
CDR3aa: CASSLVRPSGSTDTQYF

d_gene: .
v_gene: TRBV5-4
j_gene: TRBJ1-4
CDR3aa: CASSSAGSTNEKLFF

d_gene: .
v_gene: TRBV19
j_gene: TRBJ2-5
CDR3aa: CASMSGQETQYF

d_gene: TRBD1
v_gene: TRBV30
j_gene: TRBJ2-7
CDR3aa: CAWSHYHRDRSYEQYF